Sequencing of this T cell receptor beta chain was carried out in a study of cytomegalovirus exposure and HLA in healthy donors. Study results and caveats: The study assumed roughly uniform donor sequencing depth for presence/absence analyses. Later on, an analysis showed TCR association rates differing by HLA locus, with DRB1 the most and HLA-C the fewest.

Regarding this clone: What it binds is unknown.

The PCR ran on 60 Vbeta and 13 Jbeta primers. TCRdb keeps only in-frame clones here, not all; method: immunoSEQ multiplex PCR. The table lists approximately 50,000 clones, 75% to 85% of them singletons. The sequence was collected from a man aged 25-45 years in good health and CMV-seronegative. Sample: PBMCs.

Here the CDR3 DNA reads TGTGCCAGCAGCCCCGCGGGGCTCACAGATACGCAGTATTTT. It yields the protein CASSPAGLTDTQYF. The chain employs TRBV7-9 and TRBJ2-3, with TRBD2 as a possible D gene (6 bases). Trimming stripped 5 bases from V and 2 bases from J, with 11 bases between. This CDR3 has 14 residues. CDR1 SEHNR and CDR2 FQNEAQ come from the germline V gene (reference sequence).